The 28 T cell receptor beta chains reported below all come from one sample, sequenced in a study of blood T cells in healthy people across ages. A sample-barcoded 5' primer and a J-beta primer mix were used in a second PCR of roughly 7 to 12 cycles. Each CDR3 protein is one row after TCRdb ran MiXCR on the 5' RACE reads. The sample has 1.5 million to 2 million distinct CDR3 sequences; about 50% are singletons. Sequencing was carried out using blood. The origin of the receptors is a middle-aged woman in good health.

This chain connects TRBV14 to TRBJ1-2; D unresolved. Deletions cut 4 bases from V and 4 bases from J, with 10 bases between. Per the germline V gene, CDR1 is SGHDN and CDR2 is FVKESK. This CDR3 region has 13 residues. CDR3: CASSPYPSYGYTF. CDR3 in DNA: TGTGCCAGCAGCCCTTATCCCAGCTATGGCTACACCTTC.

V is TRBV20-1 and J is TRBJ1-5; D call uncertain. This CDR3 spans 14 amino acids. CDR1 is DFQATT, CDR2 SNEGSKA, per germline (reference sequence). The V end was cut by 0 bases, the J end by 5 bases, with 11 bases between. The CDR3 DNA reads TGCAGTGCTAGAGAAGAGAGCAAGTATCAGCCCCAGCATTTT. It encodes CSAREESKYQPQHF.

V is TRBV29-1 and J is TRBJ2-3; 8 bases fit TRBD1. CDR3 length equals 13 residues. V dropped 6 bases and J dropped 6; count of bases not matched to a gene: 8. The germline CDR1 and CDR2 sequences are SQVTM and ANQGSEA. CDR3 residues: CSVEDRAGDTQYF. As DNA, the CDR3 is TGCAGCGTCGAGGACAGGGCGGGCGATACGCAGTATTTT.

This clonotype was counted between two and nine times. The chain has TRBV20-1 and TRBJ2-1; D possibly corresponds to TRBD1 (5 bases). V was trimmed by 3 bases and J by 1 base, leaving 13 bases between them. Germline CDR1 is DFQATT and CDR2 is SNEGSKA (reference sequence). This CDR3 has 15 residues. The CDR3 DNA is TGCAGTGCTAGTGCCAGGGATCGATCCTACAATGAGCAGTTCTTC. Its translation is CSASARDRSYNEQFF.

CDR3 region: CSASPRTDEKLFF. CDR3 DNA sequence: TGCAGTGCTAGCCCCCGGACAGATGAAAAACTGTTTTTT. The genes are TRBV20-1 and TRBJ1-4, with D tentatively TRBD1 (6 bases). CDR1 DFQATT and CDR2 SNEGSKA come from the germline V gene (reference sequence). The CDR3 is 13 amino acids. The ends were cut back, 3 bases at V and 6 bases at J, with 11 bases in the middle.

The rearrangement links TRBV12-3 or TRBV12-4 to TRBJ1-2; TRBD1 might be the D (5 bases). The CDR3 loop spans 17 amino acids. The ends were cut back, 8 bases at V and 0 bases at J, with 22 bases in the middle. CDR3 bases: TGTGCCAGCCAACGTATAGCGGTCGGGGGTTCTAACTATGGCTACACCTTC. The encoded protein is CASQRIAVGGSNYGYTF.

This chain connects TRBV7-9 to TRBJ1-1; D not resolved. Germline V gene sequence: CDR1 SEHNR, CDR2 FQNEAQ (reference sequence). V lost 2 bases and J 0 bases, leaving 10 bases between the germline ends. The CDR3 loop spans 15 amino acids. CDR3 nucleotide sequence: TGTGCCAGCAGCTTACTTGTCGGAGTGAACACTGAAGCTTTCTTT. Translation: CASSLLVGVNTEAFF.

The rearrangement uses TRBV5-1 and TRBJ1-2; TRBD1 is a possible D gene (5 bases). Per the germline V gene, CDR1 is SGHRS and CDR2 is YFSETQ. The CDR3 is 17 amino acids. V lost 2 bases, J lost 7 bases, and 24 bases lay in between. Written as DNA, the CDR3 is TGCGCCAGCAGCTTAACCGGGACGACGTACGTGGAGGGTGGCTACACCTTC. Translated, it gives CASSLTGTTYVEGGYTF. Full variable domain (remainder filled in from reference TRBV5-1 and TRBJ1-2): KAGVTQTPRYLIKTRGQQVTLSCSPISGHRSVSWYQQTPGQGLQFLFEYFSETQRNKGNFPGRFSGRQFSNSRSEMNVSTLELGDSALYLCASSLTGTTYVEGGYTFGSGTRLTVV.

The chain is built from TRBV6-2 or TRBV6-3 and TRBJ2-7, with no clear D. Trimming left V 10 bases short and J 3 bases short, with 16 bases between. Germline CDR1 and CDR2: MNHEY and SVGEGT. CDR3 length: 13 amino acids. DNA of the CDR3: TGTGCCACCCTGCGCAGGCAAAACTACGAGCAGTACTTC. Its protein is CATLRRQNYEQYF.

The V gene is TRBV3-1, the J gene TRBJ1-2, with D maybe TRBD1 (5 bases). Per germline, CDR1 LGHDT and CDR2 YNNKEL (reference sequence). The V gene lost 3 bases and the J gene lost 4 bases, with 15 bases spanning the gap. The CDR3 sequence is 15 residues long. CDR3 residues: CASSQLRDLLYGYTF. As DNA, the CDR3 is TGTGCCAGCAGCCAGTTAAGGGACTTACTCTATGGCTACACCTTC.

The gene calls are TRBV11-2 and TRBJ2-1; tentatively, D is TRBD2 (6 bases). CDR1 and CDR2 from the germline V gene are SGHAT and FQNNGV. The CDR3 length is 15 residues. Trimming pared 0 bases from V and 4 bases from J, leaving 10 bases between. The CDR3 DNA reads TGTGCCAGCAGCTTAGAGCCGGGGGAGTACAATGAGCAGTTCTTC. This encodes CASSLEPGEYNEQFF.

The chain is built from TRBV28 and TRBJ2-7; perhaps TRBD2 as D (5 bases). CDR3 length: 14 amino acids. Germline V gives CDR1 MDHEN, CDR2 SYDVKM. V lost 6 bases to trimming and J lost 6 bases, with 18 bases between them. In DNA, the CDR3 is TGTGCCAGCAGCTCACGGGGATCCCTACTCGAGCAGTACTTC. This sequence encodes CASSSRGSLLEQYF.

A few counts support this clonotype. The chain combines TRBV6-2 or TRBV6-3 with TRBJ2-1, with D possibly TRBD1 on 5 matching bases. CDR3 length: 15 amino acids. Trimming took 7 bases from V and 6 from J, leaving 19 bases between them. Germline CDR1 and CDR2: MNHEY and SVGEGT. The CDR3: CASKCQGRVCNEQFF. The CDR3 coding sequence is TGTGCCAGCAAATGTCAGGGAAGGGTTTGCAATGAGCAGTTCTTC.

The rearrangement uses TRBV20-1 and TRBJ1-4, with 7 bases matching TRBD1. V dropped 5 bases and J dropped 2; count of bases not matched to a gene: 2. The CDR3 totals 13 residues. CDR1 and CDR2 from the germline V gene are DFQATT and SNEGSKA (reference sequence). CDR3 sequence reads: CSASDRTNEKLFF. The CDR3 coding sequence is TGCAGTGCTTCGGACAGGACTAATGAAAAACTGTTTTTT.

This clonotype has more than one count but fewer than ten. The rearrangement joins TRBV6-2 or TRBV6-3 to TRBJ2-7; no clear D gene. Germline assignment: CDR1 MNHEY and CDR2 SVGEGT. Between the trimmed V and J ends, which lost 8 bases and 3 bases, there was a span of 11 bases. The length of the CDR3 is 12 residues. The CDR3 nucleotides read TGTGCCAGCGCAGTCACTAACTACGAGCAGTACTTC. Residues: CASAVTNYEQYF.

The V gene is TRBV13, the J gene TRBJ2-7, with 10 bases that match TRBD1. The V segment lost 5 bases and the J segment 3 bases; nucleotides outside the gene matches: 10. The CDR3 has 16 residues. Germline V gene data show CDR1 as PRHDT and CDR2 as FYEKMQ (reference sequence). In DNA form, the CDR3 reads TGTGCCAGCAGCACAAGAACAGGGACAGGGGTCTACGAGCAGTACTTC. Amino acid sequence: CASSTRTGTGVYEQYF. The full variable domain, completed using reference TRBV13 and TRBJ2-7, is AAGVIQSPRHLIKEKRETATLKCYPIPRHDTVYWYQQGPGQDPQFLISFYEKMQSDKGSIPDRFSAQQFSDYHSELNMSSLELGDSALYFCASSTRTGTGVYEQYFGPGTRLTVT.

The sample holds a few counts of this clonotype. In nucleotides, the CDR3 is TGTGCCATCAGTGAGGGAGGGACAGTCTACAATGAGCAGTTCTTC. Translating gives CAISEGGTVYNEQFF. The rearrangement links TRBV10-3 to TRBJ2-1, with D perhaps matching TRBD1 (7 bases). CDR1 is ENHRY, CDR2 SYGVKD, per germline. V dropped 2 bases and J dropped 3 bases, with 11 bases sitting between them. The CDR3 runs 15 residues.

J is TRBJ2-4 and V is TRBV5-1, with a tentative D call TRBD2 (7 bases). The end of the DNA fits TRBJ2-7 better, so the J call may be wrong. Germline V gene sequence: CDR1 SGHRS, CDR2 YFSETQ. The CDR3 totals 16 residues. CDR3 in amino acids: CASSLDGTWGGHEQYF. DNA of the CDR3: TGCGCCAGCAGCTTGGACGGGACATGGGGGGGCCACGAGCAGTACTTC.

The gene calls are TRBV15 and TRBJ2-3; D is perhaps TRBD2 (5 bases). CDR1 and CDR2 from the germline V gene are LNHNV and YYDKDF (reference sequence). The CDR3 totals 19 residues. Trimming shortened V by 0 bases and J by 0 bases, and 19 bases separated the two germline ends. In DNA, the CDR3 is TGTGCCACCAGCAGAGATTTTGCAATCGGGAAGGGTAGCACAGATACGCAGTATTTT. Its protein product is CATSRDFAIGKGSTDTQYF.

This clonotype was recorded once. The rearrangement joins TRBV7-2 to TRBJ1-2, with a weak D call TRBD1 (6 bases). The CDR3 loop spans 14 amino acids. Trimming stripped 6 bases from V and 4 bases from J, with 15 bases between. The germline CDR1 and CDR2 sequences are SGHTA and FQGNSA. The CDR3: CASRPTGMGYGYTF. The CDR3 nucleotides read TGTGCCAGCAGGCCAACAGGGATGGGCTATGGCTACACCTTC.

V is TRBV5-1 and J is TRBJ2-1; TRBD2 aligns across 11 bases. CDR1 SGHRS and CDR2 YFSETQ come from the germline V gene. The junction had 6 bases not matched to a gene; V was cut back by 5 bases and J by 2 bases. This CDR3 contains 16 residues. The CDR3 region is CASRPSTSGAYNEQFF. CDR3 nucleotides: TGCGCCAGCAGACCTTCGACTAGCGGGGCCTACAATGAGCAGTTCTTC.

V is TRBV20-1 and J is TRBJ2-1; 9 bases fit TRBD2. In germline, CDR1 is DFQATT, CDR2 SNEGSKA (reference sequence). V lost 5 bases to trimming and J lost 9 bases; unmatched junction nucleotides: 14. The CDR3 length is 15 residues. The CDR3 spells CSAGGQRGASGEQFF. CDR3 nucleotide sequence: TGCAGTGCTGGGGGGCAGCGGGGGGCTTCCGGTGAGCAGTTCTTC.

The chain is built from TRBV20-1 and TRBJ2-3, with 15 positions matching TRBD2. The V gene's germline CDR1 is DFQATT and CDR2 SNEGSKA (reference sequence). Unmatched junction bases numbered 4, after V lost 6 bases and J lost 9 bases. This CDR3 has 13 residues. The CDR3 region has the DNA TGCAGTGCCCGGGGACTAGCGGGGGGAACGCAGTATTTT. Residues: CSARGLAGGTQYF.

CDR3 in amino acids: CASSLPPGPWELFF. CDR3 bases: TGTGCCAGCAGCTTACCCCCGGGGCCATGGGAACTGTTCTTC. This chain connects TRBV7-2 to TRBJ2-1; TRBD1 or TRBD2 may be the D gene (5 bases each). This CDR3 has 14 amino acids. Germline CDR1 and CDR2: SGHTA and FQGNSA. The V end lost 2 bases, the J end lost 15 bases, and 20 bases lay between the germline ends.

The genes are TRBV29-1 and TRBJ2-4; D gene unclear. The CDR3 totals 12 residues. Between the trimmed V and J ends, which lost 5 bases and 2 bases, there was a span of 7 bases. CDR1 SQVTM and CDR2 ANQGSEA come from the germline V gene. CDR3 coding DNA: TGCAGCGTTCTTTGGACCAAAAACATTCAGTACTTC. Its translation: CSVLWTKNIQYF.

This sequence joins TRBV27 and TRBJ2-7, with D tentatively TRBD1 (6 bases). This CDR3 contains 13 residues. The germline V and J ends were trimmed by 4 bases and 2 bases, with 9 bases remaining between them. Germline CDR1 MNHEY, CDR2 SMNVEV (reference sequence). The CDR3 bases are TGTGCCAGCAGTTGGGGGCCTGCCTACGAGCAGTACTTC. Amino acid sequence: CASSWGPAYEQYF.

The sample holds one count of this clonotype. Compared with germline, one end of the junction differs, possibly owing to a read error. This chain joins TRBV20-1 and TRBJ1-6; D call uncertain. Germline-derived CDR1 and CDR2 are DFQATT and SNEGSKA (reference sequence). The CDR3 runs 13 residues. CDR3 protein: CGAGDTSVSPLHF. The CDR3 region has the DNA TGCGGTGCAGGAGACACGTCAGTTTCACCCCTCCACTTT.

This sequence joins TRBV7-2 and TRBJ2-4, with D possibly TRBD1 on 5 matching bases. Germline CDR1 is SGHTA and CDR2 is FQGNSA. Trimming cost V 2 bases and J 2 bases, with 13 bases left between them. There are 16 residues in the CDR3. CDR3 in DNA: TGTGCCAGCAGCTTACAGGGCGTAGTGACCAAAAACATTCAGTACTTC. Amino acids: CASSLQGVVTKNIQYF.